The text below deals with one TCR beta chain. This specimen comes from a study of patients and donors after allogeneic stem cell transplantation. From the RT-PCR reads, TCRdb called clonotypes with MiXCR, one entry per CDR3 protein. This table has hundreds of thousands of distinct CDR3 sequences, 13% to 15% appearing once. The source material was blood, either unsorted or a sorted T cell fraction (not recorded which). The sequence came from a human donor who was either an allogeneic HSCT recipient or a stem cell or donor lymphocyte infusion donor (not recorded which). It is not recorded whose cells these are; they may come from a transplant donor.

CDR3 sequence (DNA): TGTGCCACGCTCCGGGACAGGGTAACTGAAGCTTTCTTT. This gives the protein CATLRDRVTEAFF. This chain connects TRBV6-2 or TRBV6-3 to TRBJ1-1; 9 bases fit TRBD1. Germline V gene sequence: CDR1 MNHEY, CDR2 SVGEGT. The CDR3 loop spans 13 amino acids. With 10 bases clipped from V and 5 bases from J, the junction kept 8 bases outside the gene matches.